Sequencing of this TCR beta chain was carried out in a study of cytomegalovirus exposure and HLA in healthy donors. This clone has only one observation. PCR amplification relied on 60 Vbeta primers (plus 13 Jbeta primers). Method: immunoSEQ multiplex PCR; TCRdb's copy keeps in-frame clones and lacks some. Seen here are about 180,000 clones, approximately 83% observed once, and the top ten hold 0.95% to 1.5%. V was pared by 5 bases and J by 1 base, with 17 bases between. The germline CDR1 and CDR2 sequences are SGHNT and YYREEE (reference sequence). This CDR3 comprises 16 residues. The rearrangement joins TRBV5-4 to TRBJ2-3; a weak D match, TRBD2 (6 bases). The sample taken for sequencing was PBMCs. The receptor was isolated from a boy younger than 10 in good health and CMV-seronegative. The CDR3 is CASSPTTGARTDTQYF. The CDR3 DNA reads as TGTGCCAGCAGTCCCACTACGGGAGCGCGCACAGATACGCAGTATTTT. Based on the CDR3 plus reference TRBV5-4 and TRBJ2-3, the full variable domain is ETGVTQSPTHLIKTRGQQVTLRCSSQSGHNTVSWYQQALGQGPQFIFQYYREEENGRGNFPPRFSGLQFPNYSSELNVNALELDDSALYLCASSPTTGARTDTQYFGPGTRLTVL.